This record covers a single TCR beta chain. The antigen this receptor binds is unknown. Qualities for individual bases were not recorded, and no much larger clone is one base off. The sample originates from a study of blood T cell repertoires in COVID-19 (dated by TCRdb to about 2020). Regarding the study in general: Samples from collaborators originated in the United States, Italy and Spain and spanned both the acute and convalescent phases of COVID-19. The material from the prospective study consisted of cDNA or gDNA derived from T cells, B-cell-depleted T cells, or PBMCs. The dataset comprised deeply sampled blood TCRbeta repertoires from subjects exposed to, actively infected with, or recovered from COVID-19. The repertoires were made available in a free public database intended to serve as a resource for research on the immune response to SARS-CoV-2. The samples were drawn from the first 160 participants of the ongoing ImmuneRACE study and from roughly 1,300 subjects provided by 6 global collaborators. A de-identified subject ID, COVID-19 status, age in years and sex were almost always included in the sample metadata. Where available, HLA class I and class II types were obtained from metadata supplied by the sample provider rather than from assay-based typing. The research as a whole found: Clinical and demographic metadata were provided uncurated, with the amount varying by source and participant.

The germline V gene specifies SGHTA as CDR1 and FQGNSA as CDR2. Inclusive of the bounding cysteine and phenylalanine, the CDR3 is 16 residues long. Left in the record is the CDR3 DNA by itself, 48 bases read in frame from the first base. After removal of 7 bases from V and 7 bases from J, the junction retains 14 bases not matched to a gene. TCRbeta CDR3 regions were amplified from genomic DNA by means of the immunoSEQ Assay, a bias-controlled multiplex PCR. Regarding the original processing steps: The number of nucleated cells in each sample was estimated by amplification of reference gene primers within the assay. To quantify the absolute abundance of each unique TCRbeta CDR3 rearrangement, sequence reads were collapsed and filtered. Productive Simpson clonality was computed per sample as the square root of Simpson's diversity index over productive rearrangements. TCRdb limited this immuneACCESS table to in-frame rearrangements with V and J called. A share of clones is missing; checked studies link under half to unresolved V genes, and the rest is unexplained. The V and J calls and clone size are taken from that table; D and trimming were inferred from the DNA. For this sample the table gives under 150,000 clones, of which around 83% were detected only once. The leading ten clones occupy over 5% of the sample.

Collaborating institutions collected whole blood in K2EDTA tubes following their own protocols. For TCRbeta analysis, collaborator samples were shipped as frozen whole blood, as isolated PBMCs, or as DNA extracted from either sample type. This clonotype originated in a man older than 75 with active or convalescent COVID-19. The material sequenced was peripheral blood. The chain is encoded by TRBV7-2 joined to TRBJ2-1, with TRBD2 identical over 9 junction bases. The DNA is as follows: TGTGCCAGCACCACCCCGGGGCTAGCGGGGAGTAATGAGCAGTTCTTC. This codes for CASTTPGLAGSNEQFF.